Reported below is one T cell receptor beta chain. Its antigen is unidentified. Germline lookup yields CDR1 SGHAT and CDR2 FQNNGV. This CDR3 region has 16 residues. These data originate in a study of OX40 agonist ivuxolimab in advanced cancers. About the study: Hepatocellular carcinoma, melanoma, renal cell or head and neck cancer was diagnosed in the dose-escalation patients. Therapy given before enrollment (anti-PD-1, anti-PD-L1 or anti-CTLA-4) was allowed, and around 40% had some. Three patients responded partially, comprising one with hepatocellular carcinoma and two with cutaneous melanoma.

Repertoires were generated with immunoSEQ multiplex PCR, while TCRdb's copy carries only in-frame clones and drops some. The sample consists of approximately 59,000 clones, around four fifths of them appearing once. Whole-study findings and limits: Expanded clones belonging to CD8+ T cells outnumbered, on average, those of CD4+.

The V and J genes are TRBV11-2 and TRBJ2-5; maybe TRBD2 (5 bases). The end of the DNA fits TRBJ2-7 better, so the J call may be wrong. This TCR was sampled from an adult with an advanced solid tumor such as melanoma, head and neck, liver or kidney cancer. Sample: CD4+ or CD8+ T cells sorted from blood, taken in a trial of the OX40 agonist ivuxolimab. CDR3 residues: CASSLDPAGLLYEQYF. CDR3 in DNA: TGTGCCAGCAGCTTAGATCCCGCCGGACTCCTCTACGAGCAGTACTTC.